The TCR beta chain described here comes from a study of blood T cell repertoires in COVID-19. Only in-frame clones appear in the TCRdb table, and some are missing; sequencing was by immunoSEQ multiplex PCR. The table shows about 480,000 clones, with roughly 91% occurring only once. Germline V CDR1 and CDR2: KGHSH, LQKENI. V lost 6 bases to trimming and J lost 5 bases; unmatched junction nucleotides: 5. CDR3 size: 14 residues. This clone was recorded once. The sequenced sample was peripheral blood. The chain combines TRBV18 with TRBJ2-5, with 11 bases matching TRBD1. The origin of this receptor is a woman in her 50s with COVID-19, enrolled during active disease. The chain's CDR3 is CASSGQGDGETQYF. The DNA of the CDR3 is TGTGCCAGCTCGGGACAGGGGGATGGTGAGACCCAGTACTTC.